This passage covers 27 T cell receptor delta chains from one sample sequenced in a study of gamma-delta chains in newborns, infants, children. With CATT, TCRdb re-called clones from the reads. The data show roughly 14,000 delta-chain clones, 7.3% seen once. The specimen sequenced was blood. All receptors come from a child who was a newborn, infant or young child, either healthy, febrile or measles-vaccinated (not recorded which).

Comments on this clone: An end of the junction does not agree with germline; a read error may underlie this. The rearrangement uses TRDV2 and TRDJ3; D gene ambiguous. The V gene's germline CDR1 is GEAIGNYY and CDR2 EKD. The CDR3 contains 13 residues. The CDR3 DNA is TGCGCATGTGACTACTGGGACACCCGACAGATGTTTTTC. This sequence encodes CACDYWDTRQMFF.

This clone came up a few times. The chain uses TRAV29/DV5 and TRDJ1; 9 positions agree with TRDD3. V lost 0 bases and J lost 0; bases outside the gene matches: 6. CDR1 and CDR2 from the germline V gene are NSMFDY and ISSIKDK. The CDR3 is 16 amino acids. CDR3 in amino acids: CAASAGGIQDTDKLIF. The CDR3 nucleotides read TGTGCAGCAAGCGCGGGGGGGATACAGGACACCGATAAACTCATCTTT.

This clone was counted a few times. This chain links TRDV2 with TRDJ2; TRDD3 matches 7 bases. The CDR3 extends over 16 amino acids. CDR1 and CDR2 (germline): GEAIGNYY, EKD. Trimming cost V 2 bases and J 0 bases; bases outside gene matches: 5. CDR3 region: CACDRLGQALTAQLFF. The CDR3, as DNA: TGTGCCTGTGACAGACTGGGGCAAGCTTTGACAGCACAACTCTTCTTT.

By share, this clone counts as medium-sized. Possible read error: a much larger clone is one base away. V usage is TRDV2 and J usage is TRDJ3; 9 nucleotides line up with TRDD3. Per germline, CDR1 GEAIGNYY and CDR2 EKD. This CDR3 contains 17 residues. V gave up 3 bases and J gave up 1 base; unmatched junction bases: 3. The CDR3 DNA reads TGTGCCTGTGACCGTACTGGGGGATCCTGGGACACCCGACAGATGTTTTTC. As protein: CACDRTGGSWDTRQMFF.

The chain recombines TRDV2 with TRDJ3; 12 bases map to TRDD3. CDR3 length: 20 amino acids. The germline gives CDR1 GEAIGNYY, CDR2 EKD. The trim removed 3 bases at V and 0 bases at J, leaving 8 bases unmatched. The CDR3 region has the DNA TGTGCCTGTGACCCTATACTGGGGGATACTCGCTCCTGGGACACCCGACAGATGTTTTTC. Translated: CACDPILGDTRSWDTRQMFF.

This clone was detected only a few times. This DNA's translation differs at residue 10 from TCRdb's protein, which comes from a much larger clone; a read error is likely, and the protein shown is translated from the DNA. J is TRDJ3 and V is TRDV2; 8 bases map to TRDD3. V dropped 0 bases and J dropped 0; count of bases not matched to a gene: 6. CDR3 length: 19 amino acids. Germline loops: CDR1 GEAIGNYY, CDR2 EKD. The CDR3 reads CACDTVLGVGSWDTRQMFF. The CDR3 DNA is TGTGCCTGTGACACCGTACTGGGGGTGGGCTCCTGGGACACCCGACAGATGTTTTTC.

In regard to this clone: This may be a read error: a much more frequent sequence differs by one nucleotide. Within the sample, other DNA sequences also encode this same CDR3. This rearrangement joins TRDV2 to TRDJ3; D may be TRDD3 (5 bases). CDR1 and CDR2 (germline): GEAIGNYY, EKD. V lost 0 bases to trimming and J lost 0 bases, with 8 bases between them. CDR3 length equals 17 residues. The CDR3 DNA reads TGTGCCTGTGACACCACTGGTAGCTCCTGGGACACCCGACAGATGTTTTTC. This translates into CACDTTGSSWDTRQMFF.

This clone has just a few counts. The same CDR3 also results from other DNA sequences found in this sample. The chain recombines TRDV2 with TRDJ2; 10 positions match TRDD3. Unmatched junction bases numbered 8, after V lost 3 bases and J lost 11 bases. The CDR3 length is 14 residues. The V gene's germline CDR1 is GEAIGNYY and CDR2 EKD. The CDR3 sequence: CACDLVLGDAQLFF. The CDR3 DNA is TGTGCCTGTGACCTAGTACTGGGGGATGCTCAACTCTTCTTT.

This clone was observed at least ten times. The chain combines TRDV2 with TRDJ3; perhaps TRDD3 as D (6 bases). The V end lost 0 bases, the J end lost 2 bases, and 13 bases lay between the germline ends. The CDR3 contains 18 residues. The germline CDR1 and CDR2 sequences are GEAIGNYY and EKD. The chain's CDR3 is CACDTIGGPTWDTRQMFF. CDR3 coding DNA: TGTGCCTGTGACACCATTGGGGGGCCCACCTGGGACACCCGACAGATGTTTTTC.

Only a few counts were recorded for this clone. This sequence joins TRDV2 and TRDJ2; 7 nucleotides agree with TRDD3. This CDR3 is built from 15 residues. With 3 bases clipped from V and 0 bases from J, the junction kept 3 bases outside the gene matches. The germline V gene has CDR1 GEAIGNYY and CDR2 EKD. The CDR3 protein is CACDPWGTLTAQLFF. The CDR3 nucleotides are TGTGCCTGTGACCCATGGGGGACTTTGACAGCACAACTCTTCTTT.

By share, this clone ranks as medium-sized. The same CDR3 is also encoded by other DNA sequences in this sample. This chain uses TRDV2 with TRDJ2, with 11 bases fitting TRDD3. Trimming took 0 bases from V and 3 from J; bases not matched to a gene: 8. Per germline, CDR1 GEAIGNYY and CDR2 EKD. CDR3 length: 18 amino acids. The CDR3 DNA reads as TGTGCCTGTGACACCGTTTTACTGGGGGATAAAATGACAGCACAACTCTTCTTT. Its translation: CACDTVLLGDKMTAQLFF.

This clone was seen only a few times. This chain connects TRDV2 to TRDJ3; TRDD3 matches at 7 bases. CDR1 is GEAIGNYY, CDR2 EKD, per germline. The trim removed 0 bases at V and 2 bases at J, leaving 6 bases unmatched. This CDR3 is built from 18 residues. The CDR3 sequence is CACDTGGSVTWDTRQMFF. CDR3 nucleotide sequence: TGTGCCTGTGACACCGGGGGATCCGTTACCTGGGACACCCGACAGATGTTTTTC.

This clone was detected only a few times. The V gene is TRDV1, the J gene TRDJ1, with 9 nucleotides matching TRDD3. Germline trimming cut 2 bases from V and 0 bases from J; bases unmatched to any gene: 22. The CDR3 totals 22 residues. Germline CDR1 TSWWSYY, CDR2 QGS. The CDR3 DNA sequence: TGTGCTCTTGGGGAAATTCGCCTTAGACACCTGGGGGATCGTGGCTACACCGATAAACTCATCTTT. As protein: CALGEIRLRHLGDRGYTDKLIF.

This clone appeared a few times. This rearrangement joins TRDV2 to TRDJ3, with TRDD3 matching 11 bases. This CDR3 comprises 21 residues. With 3 bases clipped from V and 0 bases from J, the junction kept 12 bases outside the gene matches. Germline loops: CDR1 GEAIGNYY, CDR2 EKD. In DNA, the CDR3 is TGTGCCTGTGACGAAAAATACTGGGGGATAGACAGCTCCTGGGACACCCGACAGATGTTTTTC. Its protein is CACDEKYWGIDSSWDTRQMFF.

This clone came up a few times. This clone may be a read error of a much larger clone one base away. This chain connects TRDV2 to TRDJ2, with a weak D call TRDD3 (6 bases). Trimming removed 3 bases at V and 0 bases at J, with 13 bases between. Germline-derived CDR1 and CDR2 are GEAIGNYY and EKD. The CDR3 has 16 amino acids. CDR3 protein: CACDLLWDTLTAQLFF. The CDR3 DNA follows: TGTGCCTGTGACCTACTGTGGGATACTTTGACAGCACAACTCTTCTTT.

Judged by abundance, this clone is medium-sized. Within the sample, other DNA sequences also encode this same CDR3. The CDR3, as DNA: TGTGCCTGTGACACCACTGGGGGATCCTGGGACACCCGACAGATGTTTTTC. Amino acid sequence: CACDTTGGSWDTRQMFF. The J gene is TRDJ3, the V gene TRDV2, with 9 bases that match TRDD3. The CDR3 runs to 17 residues. Looked up from germline, CDR1 is GEAIGNYY and CDR2 is EKD. After removal of 0 bases from V and 1 base from J, the junction contained 0 bases not matched to a gene.

This clone was seen only a few times. The chain recombines TRDV2 with TRDJ3, with 8 bases identical to TRDD3. Germline lookup yields CDR1 GEAIGNYY and CDR2 EKD. Trimming cost V 0 bases and J 0 bases; bases outside gene matches: 3. The CDR3 contains 18 residues. The CDR3: CACDTGIRPSWDTRQMFF. The CDR3 coding sequence is TGTGCCTGTGACACCGGGATACGTCCCTCCTGGGACACCCGACAGATGTTTTTC.

The chain is built from TRDV2 and TRDJ3; 11 positions match TRDD3. This CDR3 is 21 amino acids long. The junction had 13 bases not matched to a gene; V was cut back by 4 bases and J by 0 bases. The germline gives CDR1 GEAIGNYY, CDR2 EKD. CDR3 loop: CACDPLLGDKRSSWDTRQMFF. CDR3 sequence (DNA): TGTGCCTGTGATCCCCTACTGGGGGATAAAAGGTCCTCCTGGGACACCCGACAGATGTTTTTC.

Turning to this clone: This CDR3 is also generated by other DNA sequences in the sample. The V gene is TRDV2, the J gene TRDJ3; TRDD3 aligns across 11 bases. The germline V gene has CDR1 GEAIGNYY and CDR2 EKD. The CDR3 runs 18 residues. After removal of 0 bases from V and 4 bases from J, the junction contained 4 bases not matched to a gene. The chain's CDR3 is CACDTVGDTRWDTRQMFF. As DNA, the CDR3 is TGTGCCTGTGACACCGTGGGGGATACGCGTTGGGACACCCGACAGATGTTTTTC.

With regard to this clone: Possible read error: a much larger clone is one base away. This chain links TRDV2 with TRDJ2, with 11 bases lining up with TRDD3. The J call may be faulty, since TRDJ1 better matches the DNA end. Germline V lookup: CDR1 GEAIGNYY, CDR2 EKD. This CDR3 is built from 16 residues. As DNA, the CDR3 is TGTGCCTGTGACACCTGGGGGATACGCTTGACAGCACAACTCATCTTT. Its translation: CACDTWGIRLTAQLIF.

In this sample, this clone turned up a few times. Other DNA sequences in this specimen translate into the identical CDR3. J is TRDJ3 and V is TRDV2; 8 bases map to TRDD3. CDR1 is GEAIGNYY, CDR2 EKD, per germline. This CDR3 comprises 17 residues. V shed 3 bases and J 2 bases; nucleotides not matched to a gene: 5. The CDR3 region has the DNA TGTGCCTGTGACGCAACTGGGGGGACCTGGGACACCCGACAGATGTTTTTC. Amino acids: CACDATGGTWDTRQMFF.

This clone was observed a few times. A read error is likely here: a far larger clone is one base away. The sample has other DNA sequences that encode this CDR3 too. V is TRDV2 and J is TRDJ3; maybe TRDD3 (5 bases). CDR1 and CDR2 (germline): GEAIGNYY, EKD. This CDR3 spans 13 amino acids. The CDR3 nucleotides are TGTGCCTGTGACACCTGGGGCACCCGACAGATGTTTTTC. Its protein product is CACDTWGTRQMFF.

Points on this clone: The junction and the germline gene differ at one end; a read error may be behind it. The V and J genes are TRDV2 and TRDJ3, with 10 positions matching TRDD3. Germline CDR1 GEAIGNYY, CDR2 EKD. This CDR3 has 21 amino acids. The chain's CDR3 is CACDTVLGDPPSSWDTLQMFF. The CDR3 DNA sequence: TGTGCCTGTGACACCGTACTGGGGGATCCTCCAAGCTCCTGGGACACCCTACAGATGTTTTTC.

Remarks on this clone: A mismatch at residue 4 separates the TCRdb protein from the translated DNA, so the protein presented here was translated from the DNA. V usage is TRDV2 and J usage is TRDJ2, with 11 bases matching TRDD3. In germline, CDR1 is GEAIGNYY, CDR2 EKD. Trimming at V came to 5 bases and at J to 4 bases, leaving 8 bases not matched to a gene. The CDR3 has 16 residues. Here the CDR3 DNA reads TGTGCCTGTGGCATACTGGGGGATATGGAGACAGCACAACTCTTCTTT. This encodes CACGILGDMETAQLFF.

A word on this clone: This may arise from a read error, as a much more abundant clone is one base away. Other nucleotide sequences from this sample produce the same CDR3. The J gene is TRDJ3, the V gene TRDV2; 10 positions match TRDD3. The junction had 7 bases not matched to a gene; V was cut back by 0 bases and J by 0 bases. There are 20 residues in the CDR3. Germline V CDR1 and CDR2: GEAIGNYY, EKD. The CDR3 region is CACDTVLGDRSSWDTRQMFF. As DNA, the CDR3 is TGTGCCTGTGACACCGTACTGGGGGATCGAAGCTCCTGGGACACCCGACAGATGTTTTTC.

This clone came up many times. The chain uses TRDV2 and TRDJ3, with 7 bases lining up with TRDD3. Germline loops: CDR1 GEAIGNYY, CDR2 EKD. The J segment lost 0 bases and the V segment lost 1 base, leaving 5 bases of the junction unmatched. The length of the CDR3 is 18 residues. The CDR3 is CACDTLGANSWDTRQMFF. The CDR3 coding sequence is TGTGCCTGTGACACTCTGGGGGCTAACTCCTGGGACACCCGACAGATGTTTTTC.

Comment on this clone: Germline is not matched at one junction end, which may reflect a read error. This chain joins TRDV3 and TRDJ2; 7 bases map to TRDD3. The CDR3 covers 12 residues. The germline V gene encodes CDR1 TVYSNPD and CDR2 GDNSRS (reference sequence). The CDR3 protein is CASGGPTAHLFF. In DNA form, the CDR3 reads TGTGCCTCTGGGGGGCCGACAGCACACCTCTTCTTT.